A single sample is the source of the 6 T cell receptor beta chains below, sequenced in a study of CD8+ T cells in alopecia areata. TCR sequencing used cDNA made by reverse transcription of extracted RNA. TCRdb's table, derived via immunoSEQ multiplex PCR, lists solely in-frame clones and lacks some. The table has about 160,000 clones, around three fifths seen once; the top ten hold 14%. The sample's treatment: oral pan-JAK inhibitor, 5-10 mg twice daily. This specimen consisted of CD4+ T cells sorted from blood, obtained at week 24, from a patient treated with tofacitinib. These receptors originate from a human donor with alopecia areata.

The V and J genes are TRBV12-5 and TRBJ2-5; the D gene is possibly TRBD2 (5 bases). Germline values: CDR1 LGHNT, CDR2 FRNRAP. Trimming took off 4 bases at V and 10 bases at J, with 13 bases between the two ends. The CDR3 has 12 amino acids. Written as DNA, the CDR3 is TGTGCTAGTGGTTCCCCACGGGATTTCCAGTACTTC. This sequence encodes CASGSPRDFQYF.

This clone was seen more than once but under ten times. CDR3 nucleotides: TGTGCCAGCACCGTGAAAGAATCAGGAAACACCATATATTTT. Translated: CASTVKESGNTIYF. V usage is TRBV2 and J usage is TRBJ1-3, with unresolved D. There are 14 residues in the CDR3. Trimming took 7 bases from V and 4 from J, leaving 14 bases between them. From germline, CDR1 is SNHLY and CDR2 FYNNEI.

The chain combines TRBV6-1 with TRBJ2-1; 16 bases are shared with TRBD2. This CDR3 region has 15 residues. With 5 bases clipped from V and 9 bases from J, the junction kept 4 bases outside the gene matches. CDR1 is MNHNS and CDR2 is SASEGT in the germline V gene. The DNA for the CDR3 is TGTGCCAGCAGTCCGGGACTAGCGGGGGGGAGTGAGCAGTTCTTC. It codes for CASSPGLAGGSEQFF.

The chain couples TRBV30 to TRBJ2-3; no firm D call. Germline V CDR1 and CDR2: GTSNPN, SVGIG (reference sequence). Trimming took 4 bases from V and 6 from J, leaving 8 bases between them. The CDR3 runs to 11 residues. The CDR3 sequence: CAWINWDTQYF. DNA of the CDR3: TGTGCCTGGATCAATTGGGATACGCAGTATTTT.

The chain uses TRBV6-1 and TRBJ2-2, with D uncertain. CDR1 and CDR2 (germline): MNHNS, SASEGT. The CDR3 length is 12 residues. Trimming removed 7 bases from V and 11 bases from J, with 14 bases in between. CDR3 protein: CASTNSPLELFF. The DNA of the CDR3 is TGTGCCAGCACTAATTCGCCCTTAGAGCTGTTTTTT.

The chain is built from TRBV2 and TRBJ1-2; D not resolved. Germline V gene lookup returns CDR1 SNHLY and CDR2 FYNNEI. The CDR3 consists of 14 residues. Trimming cost V 4 bases and J 5 bases, with 14 bases left between them. As DNA, the CDR3 is TGTGCCAGCAGTGTGGAGGGTCCGTCATATGGCTACACCTTC. It translates to CASSVEGPSYGYTF.